This T cell receptor (beta chain) was documented in a study of T-cell reconstitution after alpha-beta-depleted transplantation in children listed by TCRdb under 2016. About the full investigation: T-cell immune reconstitution after TCRalphabeta/CD19-depleted allogeneic hematopoietic cell transplantation in children was quantitatively tracked in the study by means of TCR repertoire profiling.

With respect to this clonotype: The antigen it binds to is not known. Per-base qualities were not stored, and no clone one base away is much larger.

V and J are truncated by 4 bases and 4 bases respectively, leaving an intervening sequence of 7 bases. The CDR3 runs 13 amino acids, cysteine and phenylalanine included. The DNA shown is the 39-base CDR3, in frame from base 1. Looking up the germline V gene yields CDR1 SGHVS and CDR2 FQNEAQ. What the research found in general, with its limitations: The apparently early recovery of alphabetaT-cell counts about two months after transplant reportedly depended on only several hundred rapidly expanded clones that came from non-depleted graft cells. Over the following months the frequencies of hyperexpanded clones went down, and after one year T-cell counts and TCRbeta diversity were mostly credited to newly produced T cells. In some patients, the high TCRbeta diversity seen at day 60 was put down to recipient T cells and intrathymic progenitors that had survived conditioning.

The treatment or condition label, read with the paper, signifies: allogeneic hematopoietic cell transplantation with graft depleted of TCRalphabeta T cells and CD19 B cells. The transplant recipients were children given TCRalphabeta/CD19-depleted allogeneic hematopoietic cell grafts. Receptors were amplified or captured by PCR. TCRdb lists the instrument as Illumina HiSeq 2500. To normalize quantification of the TCRbeta repertoire, the TCR libraries were built with molecular barcoding that relied on unique molecular identifiers. TCRdb applied fastp at Q25 and MiXCR to the public reads, then kept only in-frame beta chains. Duplicate CDR3 protein sequences are folded into a single record with the most common DNA and genes. The sample yields over 150,000 distinct CDR3 sequences; 5.5% to 7% were counted once. Together, the top ten hold roughly 4.7% of the sample.

This TCR derives from a girl in the first two years of life with combined immunodeficiency, due to receive a stem cell transplant. Specimen: PBMCs, collected before TCRalphabeta/CD19-depleted stem cell transplant. The chain is made from TRBV7-8 and TRBJ2-2, with the D segment identity uncertain. The CDR3 region: CASSSKATGELFF. The nucleotides read TGTGCCAGCAGCTCCAAGGCCACCGGGGAGCTGTTTTTT.